Reported below is one T cell receptor beta chain. Patients at the Seattle site were enrolled during active infection and followed longitudinally. This entry is derived from a study of blood T cell repertoires in COVID-19. Across the whole study: T cells, B-cell-depleted T cells, or PBMCs provided the cDNA or gDNA that served as material.

V gave up 4 bases and J gave up 3 bases, with 9 bases separating them. This CDR3 comprises 14 residues. Looked up from germline, CDR1 is SNHLY and CDR2 is FYNNEI. Original processing methods: Amplification with reference gene primers provided the estimates of nucleated cell counts. Using immunoSEQ multiplex PCR, the repertoire was profiled, and TCRdb retains in-frame clones only, with some absent. The DNA gave D and trimming, while V, J and clone size come from that table. Of around 370,000 clones in the sample, over 80% were seen once. The TCR sequence derives from a woman aged 50 to 65 with COVID-19, enrolled during active disease. The chain employs TRBV2 and TRBJ1-4; D might be TRBD1 (5 bases). The specimen sequenced was peripheral blood. The CDR3: CASSVGGANEKLFF. DNA of the CDR3: TGTGCCAGCAGTGTGGGGGGAGCTAATGAAAAACTGTTTTTT. The entire variable domain, with the rest obtained from reference TRBV2 and TRBJ1-4, is as follows: EPEVTQTPSHQVTQMGQEVILRCVPISNHLYFYWYRQILGQKVEFLVSFYNNEISEKSEIFDDQFSVERPDGSNFTLKIRSTKLEDSAMYFCASSVGGANEKLFFGSGTQLSVL.